Listed below are T cell receptor beta chains from one sample, sequenced in a study of blood T cells in healthy people across ages. TCRdb analysed the 5' RACE reads with MiXCR anew, one entry per CDR3 protein. The table records 800,000 or so distinct CDR3 sequences, about half of them present only once. Sequencing was performed on blood. The receptors were sampled from an elderly man in good health. Each CDR3 is given with its conserved first and last residue.

length: 17
J: TRBJ1-1
V: TRBV3-1
CDR3: CASSRQGGTRMNTEAFF

length: 16
J: TRBJ2-1
V: TRBV20-1
CDR3: CSATTSMESSYNEQFF

length: 13
J: TRBJ2-7
V: TRBV10-3
CDR3: CAISEFPRGEQYF

length: 13
J: NA
V: TRBV3-1
CDR3: CASSQSSRDEQYF

length: 17
J: NA
V: TRBV20-1
CDR3: CSAIFGASGTIQETQFF

length: 16
J: TRBJ2-5
V: TRBV6-2/TRBV6-3
CDR3: CASSRGLAGMGETQYF

length: 15
J: TRBJ1-5
V: TRBV2
CDR3: CASSLNRPSNQPQHF

length: 13
J: TRBJ2-5
V: TRBV4-3
CDR3: CASSQGRIKTQYF

length: 15
J: TRBJ1-5
V: TRBV9
CDR3: CASSSGQGEAQPQHF

length: 17
J: TRBJ1-2
V: TRBV6-1
CDR3: CASSEAFGSGANYGYTF

length: 15
J: TRBJ2-7
V: TRBV5-1
CDR3: CASSLATSGGREQYF

length: 15
J: TRBJ1-6
V: TRBV27
CDR3: CASQKQSSYNSPLHF

length: 16
J: TRBJ1-1
V: TRBV30
CDR3: CAWSARSSIQNTEAFF

length: 15
J: TRBJ2-1
V: TRBV7-2
CDR3: CASSLGGQGSEEQFF